The clone carrying this TCR beta chain showed up just once. This record belongs to a study of blood T cell repertoires in COVID-19. For the study at large: The United States, Italy and Spain were the sources of the acute and convalescent COVID-19 samples.

V was shortened by 5 bases and J by 0 bases, with 11 bases between the two germline ends. The CDR3 is 15 residues long. The germline V gene has CDR1 SGHVS and CDR2 FNYEAQ. Libraries were prepared by immunoSEQ multiplex PCR; TCRdb keeps only in-frame clonotypes and omits some of them. Of 180,000 or so clones listed, roughly 86% were seen once; the top ten hold more than 6.5%. This TCR was recovered from an elderly woman in a cohort sampled during active or convalescent COVID-19. This chain links TRBV7-6 with TRBJ1-3; a weak D match, TRBD1 (5 bases). The sequenced sample consisted of peripheral blood. CDR3 sequence reads: CASSSRVSSGNTIYF. The CDR3 DNA sequence: TGTGCCAGCAGCAGCAGGGTTTCCTCTGGAAACACCATATATTTT.